Listed here are 30 T cell receptor beta chains from one sample, sequenced in a study of regulatory T cells in long-lasting Graves disease. Relying on iRepertoire HTBI primers and Arm-PCR of CDR3 regions, the team built TCR beta libraries. One entry per CDR3 protein results from TCRdb running MiXCR on the multiplex PCR reads. There are more than 300,000 distinct CDR3 sequences in the sample; 12% occur only once, and approximately 17% lies in the top ten. Stated time point: newly diagnosed GD, antithyroid drugs for less than 3 months. Following extraction of RNA from PBMCs, that RNA was used to make the TCR library. This sample was shared with a second study, whose subject was T cells in Graves' hyperthyroidism and ophthalmopathy.

The source was peripheral blood mononuclear cells (PBMCs), collected at new diagnosis, from a patient treated with antithyroid drugs. Receptor source: a woman aged 18-35 years with Graves disease.

Many counts were recorded for this clonotype. V gene TRBV4-1 combines with J gene TRBJ2-7; the D gene is possibly TRBD2 (6 bases). The V end lost 4 bases, the J end lost 4 bases, and 17 bases lay between the germline ends. The germline gives CDR1 MGHRA, CDR2 YSYEKL. The CDR3 consists of 15 residues. The DNA for the CDR3 is TGCGCCAGCAGCCCCCGACCCCACGGAGGGTACGAGCAGTACTTC. Translation gives CASSPRPHGGYEQYF.

A few counts support this clonotype. The V gene is TRBV4-1, the J gene TRBJ1-1; no clear D. The germline V gene encodes CDR1 MGHRA and CDR2 YSYEKL. CDR3 size: 15 residues. V lost 2 bases and J 0 bases, leaving 10 bases between the germline ends. The CDR3 loop reads CASSQSYTLNTEAFF. The DNA of the CDR3 is TGCGCCAGCAGCCAAAGCTATACCCTGAACACTGAAGCTTTCTTT.

This clonotype was detected ten times or more. J is TRBJ1-5 and V is TRBV28, with TRBD1 matching over 9 bases. CDR1 MDHEN and CDR2 SYDVKM come from the germline V gene. The ends lost 3 bases at V and 0 bases at J; junction bases unmatched: 15. This CDR3 is 20 amino acids long. The CDR3, as DNA: TGTGCCAGCAGTTTGGCCGACAGGGGGGTTTACACGTATAGCAATCAGCCCCAGCATTTT. It yields the protein CASSLADRGVYTYSNQPQHF.

There are many counts of this clonotype. The V and J genes are TRBV6-5 and TRBJ2-5; perhaps TRBD2 as D (5 bases). Per germline, CDR1 MNHEY and CDR2 SVGAGI. V lost 3 bases to trimming and J lost 4 bases, with 18 bases between them. This CDR3 region has 16 residues. The CDR3: CASSYAGEVGRETQYF. CDR3 nucleotides: TGTGCCAGCAGTTATGCGGGTGAGGTCGGAAGAGAGACCCAGTACTTC.

This clonotype has at least ten counts. The chain uses TRBV7-9 and TRBJ2-1; D ambiguous. The CDR3 sequence is 15 residues long. V lost 2 bases and J lost 5, with 13 bases in between. Germline CDR1 SEHNR, CDR2 FQNEAQ (reference sequence). CDR3 DNA: TGTGCCAGCAGCTTAATTATTTGGAGTGACAATGAGCAGTTCTTC. Amino acids: CASSLIIWSDNEQFF.

This clonotype was observed many times. This chain links TRBV18 with TRBJ1-1; D is unresolved. The CDR3 consists of 12 residues. Germline V gives CDR1 KGHSH, CDR2 LQKENI. V was pared by 5 bases and J by 2 bases, with 6 bases between. CDR3 DNA: TGTGCCAGCTCAATTCCCAACACTGAAGCTTTCTTT. This codes for CASSIPNTEAFF.

The V gene is TRBV20-1, the J gene TRBJ2-1, with 9 bases aligning to TRBD1. Unmatched junction bases numbered 13, after V lost 0 bases and J lost 7 bases. The length of the CDR3 is 17 residues. The germline CDR1 and CDR2 sequences are DFQATT and SNEGSKA (reference sequence). This CDR3 is CSARDQLGQGPLNEQFF. The CDR3 nucleotides read TGCAGTGCTAGAGATCAATTGGGACAGGGCCCCCTAAATGAGCAGTTCTTC.

This clonotype was detected ten times or more. The chain recombines TRBV30 with TRBJ1-1, with a tentative D call TRBD1 (5 bases). The CDR3 consists of 13 residues. The V gene's germline CDR1 is GTSNPN and CDR2 SVGIG (reference sequence). Trimming took off 4 bases at V and 5 bases at J, with 14 bases between the two ends. The CDR3 nucleotides are TGTGCCTGGATGGGGGGAAGATATACTGAAGCTTTCTTT. This sequence encodes CAWMGGRYTEAFF.

This clonotype was counted many times. The rearrangement links TRBV6-5 to TRBJ2-7; 10 bases map to TRBD2. Germline loops: CDR1 MNHEY, CDR2 SVGAGI. The CDR3 runs to 15 residues. The V gene end was trimmed by 3 bases and the J gene end by 2 bases; junction bases not matched to a gene: 4. CDR3 protein: CASSYSSGGPYEQYV. The CDR3 coding sequence is TGTGCCAGCAGTTATTCTAGCGGGGGACCCTACGAGCAGTACGTC.

This chain uses TRBV7-9 with TRBJ1-5; no clear D. Germline lookup yields CDR1 SEHNR and CDR2 FQNEAQ (reference sequence). With 0 bases removed from V and 4 bases from J, the gap between germline ends came to 7 bases. CDR3 length: 14 residues. CDR3 DNA: TGTGCCAGCAGCTTAGCCTTTTTTAATCAGCCCCAGCATTTT. It yields the protein CASSLAFFNQPQHF.

This clonotype was picked up a small number of times. The chain uses TRBV5-4 and TRBJ2-2; D tentatively reads TRBD1 or TRBD2 (5 bases each). The ends were cut back, 2 bases at V and 6 bases at J, with 11 bases in the middle. This CDR3 spans 14 amino acids. Germline V lookup: CDR1 SGHNT, CDR2 YYREEE (reference sequence). In DNA form, the CDR3 reads TGTGCCAGCAGCTTCAGGGTGGGGGCCGGGGAGCTGTTTTTT. Encoded protein: CASSFRVGAGELFF.

This rearrangement joins TRBV9 to TRBJ2-7; D unresolved. CDR1 SGDLS and CDR2 YYNGEE come from the germline V gene. The CDR3 totals 14 residues. Trimming removed 0 bases from V and 3 bases from J, with 10 bases in between. DNA of the CDR3: TGTGCCAGCAGCGTAGACGACACCATCTACGAGCAGTACTTC. As protein: CASSVDDTIYEQYF.

The rearrangement links TRBV18 to TRBJ1-1; the D gene is possibly TRBD1 (5 bases). Germline V gene lookup returns CDR1 KGHSH and CDR2 LQKENI. V lost 4 bases, J lost 4 bases, and 16 bases lay in between. This CDR3 comprises 15 residues. CDR3 bases: TGTGCCAGCTCACTTTTGGGGGGAGGCGGCACTGAAGCTTTCTTT. As protein: CASSLLGGGGTEAFF. Full variable domain (remainder filled in from reference TRBV18 and TRBJ1-1): NAGVMQNPRHLVRRRGQEARLRCSPMKGHSHVYWYRQLPEEGLKFMVYLQKENIIDESGMPKERFSAEFPKEGPSILRIQQVVRGDSAAYFCASSLLGGGGTEAFFGQGTRLTVV.

This clonotype was found many times. V is TRBV2 and J is TRBJ1-4; D is uncertain. The germline V and J ends were trimmed by 0 bases and 6 bases, with 8 bases remaining between them. The CDR3 sequence is 14 residues long. Germline values: CDR1 SNHLY, CDR2 FYNNEI. The CDR3: CASSEARLDEKLFF. The CDR3, as DNA: TGTGCCAGCAGTGAAGCGAGACTGGATGAAAAACTGTTTTTT.

This clonotype was picked up many times. CDR3: CASSYESSGLYNEQFF. The DNA for the CDR3 is TGTGCCAGCAGTTACGAGTCTAGCGGCCTCTACAATGAGCAGTTCTTC. This sequence joins TRBV6-2 or TRBV6-3 and TRBJ2-1, with 7 bases fitting TRBD2. Germline CDR1 reads MNHEY; CDR2 reads SVGEGT. V shed 2 bases, J shed 3 bases, and the junction held 7 bases outside the gene matches. The CDR3 consists of 16 residues.

A remark on this clonotype: This sequence may be a read error, since a much larger clone differs from it by one base. V gene TRBV7-9 combines with J gene TRBJ1-1, with D maybe TRBD1 (5 bases). Trimming removed 3 bases from V and 3 bases from J, with 11 bases in between. Germline values: CDR1 SEHNR, CDR2 FQNEAQ (reference sequence). This CDR3 spans 14 amino acids. As DNA, the CDR3 is TGTGCCAGCAGCTTCGGGGGGATATACACTGAAGCTTTCTTT. Translation: CASSFGGIYTEAFF.

This chain connects TRBV2 to TRBJ2-2; D is possibly TRBD2 (6 bases). This CDR3 is built from 15 residues. Trimming took off 7 bases at V and 0 bases at J, with 12 bases between the two ends. Germline-derived CDR1 and CDR2 are SNHLY and FYNNEI. Here the CDR3 DNA reads TGTGCCAGCATTGAGGACTACGCGAACACCGGGGAGCTGTTTTTT. Its protein product is CASIEDYANTGELFF.

At least ten counts were recorded for this clonotype. The chain is built from TRBV7-2 and TRBJ2-7, with D uncertain. From germline, CDR1 is SGHTA and CDR2 FQGNSA. The CDR3 extends over 15 amino acids. Trimming left V 2 bases short and J 2 bases short, with 13 bases between. CDR3 amino acids: CASSLSAGPPYEQYF. The CDR3, as DNA: TGTGCCAGCAGCTTATCGGCAGGCCCCCCCTACGAGCAGTACTTC.

This clonotype occurred many times. The chain is built from TRBV6-4 and TRBJ2-1, with TRBD1 matching over 10 bases. CDR1 MRHNA and CDR2 SNTAGT come from the germline V gene. V was pared by 7 bases and J by 5 bases, with 11 bases of the junction left unmatched. The CDR3 has 16 amino acids. The CDR3 loop is CASTSPWTGGHNEQFF. The CDR3 DNA follows: TGTGCCAGCACTTCACCTTGGACAGGGGGGCACAATGAGCAGTTCTTC.

This clonotype showed up many times. The chain uses TRBV12-3 or TRBV12-4 and TRBJ1-2, with no clear D. This CDR3 is 12 amino acids long. With 1 base removed from V and 8 bases from J, the gap between germline ends came to 8 bases. The DNA of the CDR3 is TGTGCCAGCAGTTTAGTGACACGCGGCTACACCTTC. Translating gives CASSLVTRGYTF.

This clonotype was seen a few times. The V and J genes are TRBV27 and TRBJ2-1; D is unresolved. The CDR3 is 15 residues long. Looked up from germline, CDR1 is MNHEY and CDR2 is SMNVEV (reference sequence). The V gene lost 6 bases and the J gene lost 0 bases, with 12 bases spanning the gap. The CDR3 reads CASRILGSSYNEQFF. The CDR3 bases are TGTGCCAGCAGGATACTGGGTAGCTCCTACAATGAGCAGTTCTTC.

This clonotype appeared many times. The rearrangement uses TRBV6-2 or TRBV6-3 and TRBJ2-5, with unresolved D. Germline V lookup: CDR1 MNHEY, CDR2 SVGEGT. Between the trimmed V and J ends, which lost 4 bases and 7 bases, there was a span of 16 bases. CDR3 size: 14 residues. CDR3 coding DNA: TGTGCCAGCAGTTTGCTGGGCGCGTTAGGGACCCAGTACTTC. Translating gives CASSLLGALGTQYF.

The sample holds many counts of this clonotype. The chain links TRBV6-2 or TRBV6-3 to TRBJ2-7; perhaps TRBD1 as D (6 bases). The germline V gene has CDR1 MNHEY and CDR2 SVGEGT. The V end was cut by 7 bases, the J end by 4 bases, with 17 bases between. CDR3 length equals 14 residues. The CDR3 DNA sequence: TGTGCCAGCATCCGGGACACCAGCACTTACGAGCAGTACTTC. This encodes CASIRDTSTYEQYF.

This clonotype was counted ten times or more. The CDR3 DNA reads TGTGCCACCAGTGACCAGGGGTTTGAGCAGTTCTTC. Its translation: CATSDQGFEQFF. The rearrangement uses TRBV24-1 and TRBJ2-1; a weak D match, TRBD1 (6 bases). The CDR3 extends over 12 amino acids. V was shortened by 4 bases and J by 9 bases, with 9 bases between the two germline ends. Germline lookup yields CDR1 KGHDR and CDR2 SFDVKD.

The chain is built from TRBV5-4 and TRBJ2-4; no clear D gene. V was pared by 1 base and J by 1 base, with 12 bases between. This CDR3 has 16 amino acids. CDR1 and CDR2 from the germline V gene are SGHNT and YYREEE (reference sequence). The CDR3 DNA reads TGTGCCAGCAGCTTGTCCGACGGTATGGCCAAAAACATTCAGTACTTC. Encoded protein: CASSLSDGMAKNIQYF.

This clonotype was counted only a few times. The rearrangement uses TRBV29-1 and TRBJ2-7; no clear D. Trimming pared 4 bases from V and 2 bases from J, leaving 15 bases between. Germline V gives CDR1 SQVTM, CDR2 ANQGSEA. The CDR3 sequence is 14 residues long. CDR3 nucleotide sequence: TGCAGCGTTGGGGTCCTTAGTATGACCTACGAGCAGTACTTC. The encoded protein is CSVGVLSMTYEQYF.

V is TRBV5-6 and J is TRBJ2-1; possibly TRBD2 for D (6 bases). The germline V gene has CDR1 SGHDT and CDR2 YYEEEE. The V end lost 4 bases, the J end lost 5 bases, and 19 bases lay between the germline ends. This CDR3 has 16 residues. CDR3 in DNA: TGTGCCAGCAGCGGAGGGACCGCCCACCGACACAATGAGCAGTTCTTC. It codes for CASSGGTAHRHNEQFF.

This clonotype was seen only a few times. V and J are TRBV4-1 and TRBJ1-5; D might be TRBD1 (5 bases). This CDR3 has 16 amino acids. The V end lost 6 bases, the J end lost 3 bases, and 18 bases lay between the germline ends. Germline V gene data show CDR1 as MGHRA and CDR2 as YSYEKL. The CDR3 DNA reads as TGCGCCAGCAGGCACGAACCCGGGACTCCCAATCAGCCCCAGCATTTT. Translation gives CASRHEPGTPNQPQHF.

This clonotype has only a few counts. The chain employs TRBV19 and TRBJ2-6, with a weak D call TRBD1 (5 bases). V was pared by 5 bases and J by 4 bases, with 24 bases between. The CDR3 length is 19 residues. CDR1 and CDR2 (germline): LNHDA, SQIVND (reference sequence). CDR3 nucleotide sequence: TGTGCCAGTAGTGTCAGGGCCCGGCCGGCTTACCTCGGGGCCAACGTCCTGACTTTC. Its protein is CASSVRARPAYLGANVLTF.

This clonotype was picked up a small number of times. The gene calls are TRBV2 and TRBJ2-3; D remains ambiguous. V was trimmed by 6 bases and J by 5 bases, leaving 6 bases between them. CDR1 and CDR2 (germline): SNHLY, FYNNEI. CDR3 length: 11 amino acids. In DNA form, the CDR3 reads TGTGCCAGCAGGGTTCAAGATACGCAGTATTTT. Protein: CASRVQDTQYF.